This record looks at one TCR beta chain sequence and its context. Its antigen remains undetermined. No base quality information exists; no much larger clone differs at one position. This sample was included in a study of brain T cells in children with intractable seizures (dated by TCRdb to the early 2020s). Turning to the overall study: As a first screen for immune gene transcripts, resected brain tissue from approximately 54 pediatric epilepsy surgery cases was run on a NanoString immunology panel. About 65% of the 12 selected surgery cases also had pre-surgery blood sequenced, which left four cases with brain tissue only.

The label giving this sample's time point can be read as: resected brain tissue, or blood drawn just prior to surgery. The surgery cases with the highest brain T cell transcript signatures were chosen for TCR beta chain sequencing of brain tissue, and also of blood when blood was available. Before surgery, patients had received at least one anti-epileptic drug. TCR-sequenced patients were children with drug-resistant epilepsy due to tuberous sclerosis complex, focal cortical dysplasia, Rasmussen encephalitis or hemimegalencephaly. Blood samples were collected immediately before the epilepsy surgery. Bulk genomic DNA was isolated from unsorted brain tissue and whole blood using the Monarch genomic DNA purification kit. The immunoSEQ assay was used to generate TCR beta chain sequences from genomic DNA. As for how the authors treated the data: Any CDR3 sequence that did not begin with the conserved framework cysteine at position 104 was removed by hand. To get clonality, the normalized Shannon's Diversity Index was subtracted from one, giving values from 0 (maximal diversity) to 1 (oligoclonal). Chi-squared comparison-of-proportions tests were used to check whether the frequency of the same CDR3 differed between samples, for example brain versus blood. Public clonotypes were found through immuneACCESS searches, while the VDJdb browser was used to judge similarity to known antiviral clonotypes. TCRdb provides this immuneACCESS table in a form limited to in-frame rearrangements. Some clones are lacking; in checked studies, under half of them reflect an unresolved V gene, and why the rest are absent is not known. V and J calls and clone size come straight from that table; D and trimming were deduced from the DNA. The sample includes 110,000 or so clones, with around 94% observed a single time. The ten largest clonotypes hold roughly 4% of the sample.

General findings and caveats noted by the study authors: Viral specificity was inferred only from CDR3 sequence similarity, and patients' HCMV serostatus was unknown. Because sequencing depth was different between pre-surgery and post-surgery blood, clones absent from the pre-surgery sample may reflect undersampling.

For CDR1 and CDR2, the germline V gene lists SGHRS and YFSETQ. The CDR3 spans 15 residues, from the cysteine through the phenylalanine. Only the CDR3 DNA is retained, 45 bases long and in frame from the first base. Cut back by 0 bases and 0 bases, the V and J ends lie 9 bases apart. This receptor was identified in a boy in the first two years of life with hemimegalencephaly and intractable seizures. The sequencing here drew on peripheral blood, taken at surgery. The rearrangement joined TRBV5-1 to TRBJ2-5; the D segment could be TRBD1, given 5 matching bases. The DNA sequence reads TGCGCCAGCAGCTTGGCCAACAGGAACCAAGAGACCCAGTACTTC. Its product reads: CASSLANRNQETQYF.